The 15 T cell receptor beta chains reported below all come from one sample, sequenced in a study of cytomegalovirus exposure and HLA in healthy donors. Both 60 Vbeta primers and 13 Jbeta primers went into the PCR. The method was immunoSEQ multiplex PCR; TCRdb's version includes in-frame clones alone and lacks a portion of them. The sample includes about 160,000 clones, approximately 88% seen only once; the top ten take about 1.2%. The sample taken for sequencing was PBMCs. These receptor sequences come from a boy aged 2 to 10 in good health and CMV-seronegative.

As concerns this clone: The junction departs from germline at one end; a sequencing error may be responsible. The chain joins TRBV30 to TRBJ2-1; 9 bases are shared with TRBD2. CDR1 GTSNPN and CDR2 SVGIG come from the germline V gene (reference sequence). This CDR3 is built from 10 residues. CDR3 sequence: CAWRGTSFLF. The CDR3 DNA sequence: TGTGCCTGGAGAGGGACTAGCTTCCTCTTC.

Note on this clone: Other DNA sequences from this sample encode an identical CDR3 as well. The chain is built from TRBV7-2 and TRBJ2-2; no reliable D call. Trimming left V 2 bases short and J 1 base short, with 2 bases between. This CDR3 has 13 amino acids. Germline V gene data show CDR1 as SGHTA and CDR2 as FQGNSA. The CDR3 DNA is TGTGCCAGCAGCTTACTGAACACCGGGGAGCTGTTTTTT. This translates into CASSLLNTGELFF.

The count of this clone is one. The chain joins TRBV15 to TRBJ2-3; 7 bases agree with TRBD2. V lost 3 bases to trimming and J lost 0 bases; unmatched junction nucleotides: 15. The CDR3 covers 19 residues. Per the germline V gene, CDR1 is LNHNV and CDR2 is YYDKDF (reference sequence). The CDR3 is CATSSPAGPHHPSTDTQYF. For the CDR3, the DNA is TGTGCCACCAGCAGCCCAGCGGGGCCCCACCATCCCAGCACAGATACGCAGTATTTT.

The chain uses TRBV4-1 and TRBJ2-4, with D perhaps TRBD2 (7 bases). The germline V gene has CDR1 MGHRA and CDR2 YSYEKL. CDR3 length: 13 residues. V was shortened by 0 bases and J by 8 bases, with 8 bases between the two germline ends. DNA for the CDR3: TGCGCCAGCAGCCAAGAAGGGGGGGACATTCAGTACTTC. Translation gives CASSQEGGDIQYF.

The chain employs TRBV27 and TRBJ2-2; 9 bases agree with TRBD1. CDR1 is MNHEY, CDR2 SMNVEV, per germline (reference sequence). The ends lost 3 bases at V and 4 bases at J; junction bases unmatched: 9. This CDR3 comprises 17 residues. As DNA, the CDR3 is TGTGCCAGCAGTTTTCCCATGCGACAGGGGGTCACCGGGGAGCTGTTTTTT. Protein: CASSFPMRQGVTGELFF.

This chain connects TRBV2 to TRBJ2-3; D may be TRBD2 (5 bases). Germline CDR1 is SNHLY and CDR2 is FYNNEI. The CDR3 consists of 14 residues. Trimming removed 4 bases at V and 2 bases at J, with 10 bases between. This CDR3 reads CASSVGVHTDTQYF. The DNA of the CDR3 is TGTGCCAGCAGTGTCGGGGTCCACACAGATACGCAGTATTTT.

This chain joins TRBV5-1 and TRBJ2-1, with 13 bases that match TRBD2. The CDR3 spans 14 residues. Trimming cost V 5 bases and J 10 bases; bases outside gene matches: 6. The germline CDR1 and CDR2 sequences are SGHRS and YFSETQ. The CDR3 region has the DNA TGCGCCAGCAGGATCGGGACTAGCGGGAAGGAGCAGTTCTTC. This codes for CASRIGTSGKEQFF.

This rearrangement joins TRBV30 to TRBJ1-2; D perhaps matches TRBD1 (5 bases). In germline, CDR1 is GTSNPN, CDR2 SVGIG (reference sequence). The V end lost 0 bases, the J end lost 0 bases, and 14 bases lay between the germline ends. This CDR3 is built from 16 residues. The CDR3 nucleotides read TGTGCCTGGAGTGTACCTTACGCAGGGACTAACTATGGCTACACCTTC. It yields the protein CAWSVPYAGTNYGYTF.

This clone appeared a few times. This chain links TRBV5-1 with TRBJ1-1; D not resolved. The CDR3 has 11 amino acids. V dropped 3 bases and J dropped 6 bases, with 6 bases sitting between them. CDR1 and CDR2 from the germline V gene are SGHRS and YFSETQ. This CDR3 reads CASSYGAEAFF. The CDR3 DNA sequence: TGCGCCAGCAGCTACGGAGCTGAAGCTTTCTTT.

This clone was picked up a small number of times. V usage is TRBV28 and J usage is TRBJ1-4, with TRBD1 as a possible D gene (5 bases). Trimming removed 5 bases at V and 8 bases at J, with 12 bases between. In germline, CDR1 is MDHEN, CDR2 SYDVKM. The CDR3 contains 13 residues. The CDR3 here is CASSRAGKEKLFF. CDR3 nucleotide sequence: TGTGCCAGCAGTCGGGCAGGGAAGGAAAAACTGTTTTTT.

The rearrangement joins TRBV11-1 to TRBJ2-1; the match to TRBD2 covers 13 bases. Looked up from germline, CDR1 is SGHAT and CDR2 is FQDESV (reference sequence). V shed 5 bases, J shed 2 bases, and the junction held 6 bases outside the gene matches. There are 17 residues in the CDR3. The DNA for the CDR3 is TGTGCCAGCAGCCCCTGGACTAGCGGGAGTGCCTACAATGAGCAGTTCTTC. This translates into CASSPWTSGSAYNEQFF.

The chain is built from TRBV29-1 and TRBJ1-2, with TRBD1 identical over 12 bases. Germline V gene sequence: CDR1 SQVTM, CDR2 ANQGSEA. The CDR3 spans 16 residues. V shed 3 bases, J shed 4 bases, and the junction held 9 bases outside the gene matches. The CDR3 DNA reads TGCAGCGTTGATTTTTTTGGGACAGGGGGCCTCTATGGCTACACCTTC. It translates to CSVDFFGTGGLYGYTF.

This sequence joins TRBV6-5 and TRBJ1-1; no reliable D call. Germline CDR1 reads MNHEY; CDR2 reads SVGAGI. The CDR3 spans 15 residues. The V end lost 2 bases, the J end lost 3 bases, and 13 bases lay between the germline ends. CDR3 nucleotide sequence: TGTGCCAGCAGTTACGTCCACAGTCAATACACTGAAGCTTTCTTT. Protein product: CASSYVHSQYTEAFF.

The V and J genes are TRBV11-3 and TRBJ1-1, with D unresolved. Germline CDR1 and CDR2: SGHNT and YENEEA. The CDR3 sequence is 13 residues long. V lost 4 bases and J 0 bases, leaving 6 bases between the germline ends. The CDR3, as DNA: TGTGCCAGCAGCTACCAGGTGAACACTGAAGCTTTCTTT. It is translated as CASSYQVNTEAFF.

The chain carries TRBV30 and TRBJ2-7; 11 bases match TRBD1. The germline V gene encodes CDR1 GTSNPN and CDR2 SVGIG (reference sequence). The CDR3 contains 14 residues. The V and J ends lost 0 bases and 3 bases, in that order; junction bases with no gene match: 1. DNA for the CDR3: TGTGCCTGGAGTGTAGGGACAGGGGGCTACGAGCAGTACTTC. As protein: CAWSVGTGGYEQYF.